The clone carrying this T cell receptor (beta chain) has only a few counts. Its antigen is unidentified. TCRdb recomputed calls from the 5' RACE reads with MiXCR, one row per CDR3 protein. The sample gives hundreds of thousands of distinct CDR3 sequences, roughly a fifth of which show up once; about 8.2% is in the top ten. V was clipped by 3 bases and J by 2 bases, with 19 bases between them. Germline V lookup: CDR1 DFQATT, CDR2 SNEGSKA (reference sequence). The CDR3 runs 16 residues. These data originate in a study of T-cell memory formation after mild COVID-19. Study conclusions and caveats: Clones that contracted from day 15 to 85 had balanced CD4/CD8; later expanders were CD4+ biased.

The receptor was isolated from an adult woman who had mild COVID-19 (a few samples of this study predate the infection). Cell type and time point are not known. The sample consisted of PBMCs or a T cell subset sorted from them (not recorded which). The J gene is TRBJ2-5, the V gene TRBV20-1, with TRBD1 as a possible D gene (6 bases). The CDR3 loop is CSASPSAGASQETQYF. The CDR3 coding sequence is TGCAGTGCTAGTCCCTCTGCAGGGGCAAGTCAAGAGACCCAGTACTTC.